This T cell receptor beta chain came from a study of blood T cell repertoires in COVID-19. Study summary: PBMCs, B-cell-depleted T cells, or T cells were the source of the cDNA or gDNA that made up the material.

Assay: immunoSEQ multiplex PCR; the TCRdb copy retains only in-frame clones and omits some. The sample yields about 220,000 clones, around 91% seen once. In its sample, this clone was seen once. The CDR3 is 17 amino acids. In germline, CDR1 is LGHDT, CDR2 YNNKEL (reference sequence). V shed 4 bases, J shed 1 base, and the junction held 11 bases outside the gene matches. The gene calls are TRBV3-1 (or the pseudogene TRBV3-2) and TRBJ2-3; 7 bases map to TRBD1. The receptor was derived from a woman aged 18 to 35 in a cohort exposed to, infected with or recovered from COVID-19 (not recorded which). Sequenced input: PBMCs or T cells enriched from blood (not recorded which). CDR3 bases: TGTGCCAGCAGCCGGGTTCGACAGGGAGAAGGCACAGATACGCAGTATTTT. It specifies CASSRVRQGEGTDTQYF.